These 18 T cell receptor beta chains originate from one sample sequenced in a study of T cell responses to AZD1222 COVID-19 vaccine. TCRdb keeps only in-frame clones here, not all; method: immunoSEQ multiplex PCR. The table lists tens of thousands of clones, roughly 88% of them singletons. The sample in question was peripheral blood, obtained on day 0 of AZD1222 vaccination. The receptor source for this set is an adult in good health.

The rearrangement uses TRBV15 and TRBJ1-5; TRBD1 is a possible D gene (5 bases). Trimming removed 0 bases at V and 1 base at J, with 13 bases between. The CDR3 is 17 amino acids. Germline assignment: CDR1 LNHNV and CDR2 YYDKDF (reference sequence). The CDR3 nucleotides are TGTGCCACCAGCAGAGATCTGAGGGGAGACAGCAATCAGCCCCAGCATTTT. It yields the protein CATSRDLRGDSNQPQHF.

The chain couples TRBV5-1 to TRBJ1-1, with D possibly TRBD1 on 6 matching bases. Germline CDR1 and CDR2: SGHRS and YFSETQ. This CDR3 has 14 amino acids. V shed 5 bases and J shed 5 bases, with 16 bases lying between them. The CDR3 sequence is CASRPSGAGTEAFF. The CDR3 DNA is TGCGCCAGCAGACCCTCGGGGGCAGGGACTGAAGCTTTCTTT.

The chain carries TRBV19 and TRBJ1-1; tentative D call: TRBD1 (6 bases). Germline lookup yields CDR1 LNHDA and CDR2 SQIVND (reference sequence). CDR3 length: 14 amino acids. The V end lost 5 bases, the J end lost 0 bases, and 10 bases lay between the germline ends. The CDR3 sequence is CASSVTGMNTEAFF. The CDR3 DNA sequence: TGTGCCAGTAGTGTAACAGGGATGAACACTGAAGCTTTCTTT. The entire variable domain, with the rest obtained from reference TRBV19 and TRBJ1-1, is as follows: DGGITQSPKYLFRKEGQNVTLSCEQNLNHDAMYWYRQDPGQGLRLIYYSQIVNDFQKGDIAEGYSVSREKKESFPLTVTSAQKNPTAFYLCASSVTGMNTEAFFGQGTRLTVV.

The chain employs TRBV28 and TRBJ1-4, with D possibly matching TRBD1 (5 bases). The CDR3 length is 14 residues. CDR1 is MDHEN and CDR2 is SYDVKM in the germline V gene. Trimming removed 2 bases at V and 7 bases at J, with 11 bases between. The CDR3 spells CASSLEGRGEKLFF. Here the CDR3 DNA reads TGTGCCAGCAGTTTAGAGGGAAGGGGTGAAAAACTGTTTTTT.

The rearrangement uses TRBV24-1 and TRBJ1-3; D is unresolved. Germline V gives CDR1 KGHDR, CDR2 SFDVKD. V was clipped by 0 bases and J by 0 bases, with 11 bases between them. The CDR3 runs to 17 residues. CDR3 coding DNA: TGTGCCACCAGTGATTTGCTTAAGGTCTACTCTGGAAACACCATATATTTT. Protein product: CATSDLLKVYSGNTIYF.

This clone occurred once. The CDR3, as DNA: TGCGCCAGCAGCGCAACGGGACAGGGGGCTCGCGGCTACACCTTC. It yields the protein CASSATGQGARGYTF. The gene calls are TRBV5-1 and TRBJ1-2, with 12 nucleotides matching TRBD1. Germline trimming cut 4 bases from V and 8 bases from J; bases unmatched to any gene: 9. Germline CDR1 SGHRS, CDR2 YFSETQ. CDR3 length equals 15 residues.

Worth noting for this clone: The germline gene is not matched at one end of the junction; a read error may be the cause. The gene calls are TRBV19 and TRBJ1-1; 8 nucleotides match TRBD1. Germline values: CDR1 LNHDA, CDR2 SQIVND (reference sequence). CDR3 length: 13 amino acids. The CDR3 DNA follows: TGTGCCAGTAGTATAGAGCCGGGACAGGAGCCAAAATTT. It yields the protein CASSIEPGQEPKF.

V gene TRBV5-1 combines with J gene TRBJ2-7; D is possibly TRBD1 (5 bases). The CDR3 has 15 amino acids. The germline CDR1 and CDR2 sequences are SGHRS and YFSETQ. V lost 2 bases and J lost 0, with 12 bases in between. CDR3 DNA: TGCGCCAGCAGCTTCGGGCAGGGCTACTCCTACGAGCAGTACTTC. This translates into CASSFGQGYSYEQYF.

The chain is built from TRBV28 and TRBJ1-1, with D uncertain. Deletions cut 6 bases from V and 4 bases from J, with 9 bases between. This CDR3 has 12 residues. The V gene's germline CDR1 is MDHEN and CDR2 SYDVKM. The CDR3 loop is CASRVGSTEAFF. As DNA, the CDR3 is TGTGCCAGCAGGGTAGGAAGCACTGAAGCTTTCTTT. The full variable domain, its missing parts supplied by reference TRBV28 and TRBJ1-1, is DVKVTQSSRYLVKRTGEKVFLECVQDMDHENMFWYRQDPGLGLRLIYFSYDVKMKEKGDIPEGYSVSREKKERFSLILESASTNQTSMYLCASRVGSTEAFFGQGTRLTVV.

This chain connects TRBV7-2 to TRBJ1-2; TRBD1 matches 10 bases. The V and J ends lost 0 bases and 8 bases, in that order; junction bases with no gene match: 6. Germline V CDR1 and CDR2: SGHTA, FQGNSA. There are 15 residues in the CDR3. CDR3 region: CASSLATTGGWGYTF. As DNA, the CDR3 is TGTGCCAGCAGCTTAGCGACGACAGGGGGCTGGGGCTACACCTTC.

The J gene is TRBJ2-6, the V gene TRBV27, with D unclear. Trimming pared 6 bases from V and 1 base from J, leaving 7 bases between. The CDR3 runs to 14 residues. Germline CDR1 and CDR2: MNHEY and SMNVEV (reference sequence). The CDR3 is CASSGTSGANVLTF. The CDR3 coding sequence is TGTGCCAGCAGCGGTACGTCTGGGGCCAACGTCCTGACTTTC.

The J gene is TRBJ2-7, the V gene TRBV28; 7 bases agree with TRBD2. The CDR3 is made up of 17 amino acids. Germline V gene lookup returns CDR1 MDHEN and CDR2 SYDVKM. V was clipped by 4 bases and J by 2 bases; unmatched bases: 14. The CDR3 DNA sequence: TGTGCCAGCAGTTCCAGAAGGCGAGCGGGGACCACCTACGAGCAGTACTTC. As protein: CASSSRRRAGTTYEQYF.

V usage is TRBV18 and J usage is TRBJ2-3; 13 bases are shared with TRBD2. This CDR3 contains 16 residues. Trimming at V came to 1 base and at J to 12 bases, leaving 10 bases not matched to a gene. CDR1 is KGHSH, CDR2 LQKENI, per germline. The CDR3 nucleotides read TGTGCCAGCTCACCACGGACTAGCGGGAGCGCAGATTCCCAGTATTTT. Translation: CASSPRTSGSADSQYF. The variable domain in full, with the rest retrieved from reference TRBV18 and TRBJ2-3, is NAGVMQNPRHLVRRRGQEARLRCSPMKGHSHVYWYRQLPEEGLKFMVYLQKENIIDESGMPKERFSAEFPKEGPSILRIQQVVRGDSAAYFCASSPRTSGSADSQYFGPGTRLTVL.

This chain links TRBV6-6 with TRBJ1-4, with D perhaps TRBD1 (6 bases). V was shortened by 5 bases and J by 4 bases, with 29 bases between the two germline ends. This CDR3 has 20 residues. Germline-derived CDR1 and CDR2 are MNHNY and SVGAGI (reference sequence). The CDR3 bases are TGTGCCAGCAGTCTTCGGTCACAGGGTCGACCAAGGCGAGTTAATGAAAAACTGTTTTTT. Protein sequence: CASSLRSQGRPRRVNEKLFF.

V gene TRBV11-2 combines with J gene TRBJ1-6; no reliable D call. Germline assignment: CDR1 SGHAT and CDR2 FQNNGV. Trimming removed 2 bases from V and 0 bases from J, with 11 bases in between. The CDR3 contains 17 residues. The CDR3 is CASSLMAWNSYNSPLHF. The CDR3 bases are TGTGCCAGCAGCTTAATGGCATGGAACTCCTATAATTCACCCCTCCACTTT.

The gene calls are TRBV19 and TRBJ1-5; D is unresolved. Germline values: CDR1 LNHDA, CDR2 SQIVND (reference sequence). V lost 7 bases, J lost 4 bases, and 11 bases lay in between. The CDR3 runs to 13 residues. The CDR3 here is CASNPVGNQPQHF. The CDR3 coding sequence is TGTGCCAGTAATCCCGTGGGGAATCAGCCCCAGCATTTT. Based on the CDR3 plus reference TRBV19 and TRBJ1-5, the full variable domain is DGGITQSPKYLFRKEGQNVTLSCEQNLNHDAMYWYRQDPGQGLRLIYYSQIVNDFQKGDIAEGYSVSREKKESFPLTVTSAQKNPTAFYLCASNPVGNQPQHFGDGTRLSIL.

This chain joins TRBV2 and TRBJ2-1; D tentatively reads TRBD1 or TRBD2 (5 bases each). Between the trimmed V and J ends, which lost 8 bases and 4 bases, there was a span of 15 bases. Germline CDR1 and CDR2: SNHLY and FYNNEI. The CDR3 is 14 amino acids. The CDR3 region is CASYERGWYNEQFF. The CDR3 DNA follows: TGTGCCAGCTATGAGAGGGGCTGGTACAATGAGCAGTTCTTC.

The chain combines TRBV5-1 with TRBJ1-1; D possibly corresponds to TRBD1 (5 bases). CDR1 SGHRS and CDR2 YFSETQ come from the germline V gene. Trimming cost V 0 bases and J 7 bases, with 13 bases left between them. This CDR3 spans 14 amino acids. CDR3 region: CASSLVTGAGEAFF. CDR3 nucleotide sequence: TGCGCCAGCAGCTTGGTAACAGGAGCAGGTGAAGCTTTCTTT. The full variable domain, its missing parts supplied by reference TRBV5-1 and TRBJ1-1, is KAGVTQTPRYLIKTRGQQVTLSCSPISGHRSVSWYQQTPGQGLQFLFEYFSETQRNKGNFPGRFSGRQFSNSRSEMNVSTLELGDSALYLCASSLVTGAGEAFFGQGTRLTVV.